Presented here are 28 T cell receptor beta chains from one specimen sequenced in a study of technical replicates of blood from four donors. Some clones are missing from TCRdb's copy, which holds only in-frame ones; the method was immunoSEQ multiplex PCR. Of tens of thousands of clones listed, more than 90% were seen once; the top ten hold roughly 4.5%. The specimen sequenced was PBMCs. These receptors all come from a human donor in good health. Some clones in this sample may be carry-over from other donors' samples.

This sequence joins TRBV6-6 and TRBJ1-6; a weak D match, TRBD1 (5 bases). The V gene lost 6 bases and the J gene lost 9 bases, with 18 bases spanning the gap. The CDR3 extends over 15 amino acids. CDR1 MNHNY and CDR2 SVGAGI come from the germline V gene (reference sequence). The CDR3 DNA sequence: TGTGCCAGCAGCAACCCGGGACTCGTTTTTTCACCCCTCCACTTT. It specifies CASSNPGLVFSPLHF.

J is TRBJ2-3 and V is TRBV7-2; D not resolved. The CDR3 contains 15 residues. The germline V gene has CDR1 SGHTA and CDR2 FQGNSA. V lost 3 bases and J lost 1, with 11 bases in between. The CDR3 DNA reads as TGTGCCAGCAGCTTCAACCCAGGTGGCACAGATACGCAGTATTTT. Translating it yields CASSFNPGGTDTQYF.

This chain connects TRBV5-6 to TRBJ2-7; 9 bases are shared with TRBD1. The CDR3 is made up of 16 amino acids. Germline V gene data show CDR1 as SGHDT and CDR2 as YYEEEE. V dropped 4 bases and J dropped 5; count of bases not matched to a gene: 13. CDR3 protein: CASSRNIGTGGNEQYF. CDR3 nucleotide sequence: TGTGCCAGCAGCCGTAATATAGGCACAGGGGGCAACGAGCAGTACTTC.

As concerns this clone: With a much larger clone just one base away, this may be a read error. In nucleotides, the CDR3 is TGTGCCAGCAGCGGCGAGGGGGACAGTCAGCTCCAGCATTTT. Amino acid sequence: CASSGEGDSQLQHF. The chain has TRBV6-1 and TRBJ1-5; TRBD1 aligns across 7 bases. Germline CDR1 MNHNS, CDR2 SASEGT. CDR3 size: 14 residues.

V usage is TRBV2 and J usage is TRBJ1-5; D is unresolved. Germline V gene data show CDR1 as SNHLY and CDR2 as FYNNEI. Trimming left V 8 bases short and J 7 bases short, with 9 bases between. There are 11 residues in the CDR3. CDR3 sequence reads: CASGRGQPQHF. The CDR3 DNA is TGTGCCAGCGGGAGAGGACAGCCCCAGCATTTT. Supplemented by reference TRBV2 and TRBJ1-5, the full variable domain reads EPEVTQTPSHQVTQMGQEVILRCVPISNHLYFYWYRQILGQKVEFLVSFYNNEISEKSEIFDDQFSVERPDGSNFTLKIRSTKLEDSAMYFCASGRGQPQHFGDGTRLSIL.

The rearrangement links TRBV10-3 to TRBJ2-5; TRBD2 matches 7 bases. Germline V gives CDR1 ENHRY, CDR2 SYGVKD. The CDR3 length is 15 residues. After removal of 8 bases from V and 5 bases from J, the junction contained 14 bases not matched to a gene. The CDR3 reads CAIAEGGPRGETQYF. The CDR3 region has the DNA TGTGCCATCGCCGAAGGCGGCCCGCGGGGGGAGACCCAGTACTTC.

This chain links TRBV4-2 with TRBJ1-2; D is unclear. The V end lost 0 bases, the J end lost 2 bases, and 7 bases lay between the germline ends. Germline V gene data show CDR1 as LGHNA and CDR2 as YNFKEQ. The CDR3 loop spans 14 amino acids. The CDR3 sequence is CASSQEARNYGYTF. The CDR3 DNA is TGTGCCAGCAGCCAAGAGGCCAGAAACTATGGCTACACCTTC.

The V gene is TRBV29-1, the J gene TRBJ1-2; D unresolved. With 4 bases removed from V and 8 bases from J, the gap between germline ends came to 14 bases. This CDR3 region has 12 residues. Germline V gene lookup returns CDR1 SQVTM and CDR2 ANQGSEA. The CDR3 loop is CSVGGRVVGYTF. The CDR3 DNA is TGCAGCGTTGGAGGGCGCGTGGTCGGCTACACCTTC.

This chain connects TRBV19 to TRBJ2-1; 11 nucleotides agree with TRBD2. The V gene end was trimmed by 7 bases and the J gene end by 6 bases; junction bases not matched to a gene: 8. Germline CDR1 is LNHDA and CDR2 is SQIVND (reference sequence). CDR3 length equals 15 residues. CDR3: CASTPTSGSFNEQFF. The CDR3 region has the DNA TGTGCCAGTACCCCCACTAGCGGGAGTTTCAATGAGCAGTTCTTC.

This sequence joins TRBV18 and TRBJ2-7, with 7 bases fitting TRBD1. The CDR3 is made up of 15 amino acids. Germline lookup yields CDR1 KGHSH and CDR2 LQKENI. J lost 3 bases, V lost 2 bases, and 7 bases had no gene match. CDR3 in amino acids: CASSPGGQHFYEQYF. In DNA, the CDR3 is TGTGCCAGCTCACCAGGGGGACAGCATTTCTACGAGCAGTACTTC.

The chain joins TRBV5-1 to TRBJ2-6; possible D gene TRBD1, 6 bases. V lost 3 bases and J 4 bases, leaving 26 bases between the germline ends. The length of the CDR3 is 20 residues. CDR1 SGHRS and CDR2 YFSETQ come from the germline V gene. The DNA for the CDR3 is TGCGCCAGCAGCTCCGGACAATGGGACAATCAGGGTCCCGGGGCCAACGTCCTGACTTTC. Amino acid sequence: CASSSGQWDNQGPGANVLTF.

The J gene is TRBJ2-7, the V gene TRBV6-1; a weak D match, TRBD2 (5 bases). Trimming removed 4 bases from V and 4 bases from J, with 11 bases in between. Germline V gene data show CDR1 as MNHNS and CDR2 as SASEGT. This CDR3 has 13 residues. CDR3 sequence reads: CASSGARRYEQYF. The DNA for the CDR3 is TGTGCCAGCAGTGGAGCGAGGAGGTACGAGCAGTACTTC.

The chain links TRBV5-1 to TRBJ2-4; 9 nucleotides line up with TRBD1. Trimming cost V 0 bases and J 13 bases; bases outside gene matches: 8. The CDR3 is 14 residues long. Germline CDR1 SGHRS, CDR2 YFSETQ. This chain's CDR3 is CASSLAGQGSWQYF. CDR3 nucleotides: TGCGCCAGCAGCTTGGCGGGACAGGGCTCTTGGCAGTACTTC.

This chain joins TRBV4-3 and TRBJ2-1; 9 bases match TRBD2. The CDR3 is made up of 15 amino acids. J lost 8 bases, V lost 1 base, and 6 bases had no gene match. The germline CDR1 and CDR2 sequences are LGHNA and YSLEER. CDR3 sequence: CASSQGAGGWDEQFF. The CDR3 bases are TGCGCCAGCAGCCAAGGAGCGGGAGGCTGGGATGAGCAGTTCTTC.

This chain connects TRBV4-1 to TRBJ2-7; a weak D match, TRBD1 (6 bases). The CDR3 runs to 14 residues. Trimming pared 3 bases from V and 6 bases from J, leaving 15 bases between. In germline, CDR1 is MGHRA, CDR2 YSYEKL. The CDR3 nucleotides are TGCGCCAGCAGCCATGACGAAGGGGGTTCCGAGCAGTACTTC. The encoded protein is CASSHDEGGSEQYF.

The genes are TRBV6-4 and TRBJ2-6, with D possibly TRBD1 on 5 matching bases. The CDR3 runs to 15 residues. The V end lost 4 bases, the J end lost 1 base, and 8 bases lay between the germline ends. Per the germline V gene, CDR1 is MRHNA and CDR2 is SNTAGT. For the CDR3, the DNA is TGTGCCAGCAGTGCGCAGGGATCTGGGGCCAACGTCCTGACTTTC. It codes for CASSAQGSGANVLTF.

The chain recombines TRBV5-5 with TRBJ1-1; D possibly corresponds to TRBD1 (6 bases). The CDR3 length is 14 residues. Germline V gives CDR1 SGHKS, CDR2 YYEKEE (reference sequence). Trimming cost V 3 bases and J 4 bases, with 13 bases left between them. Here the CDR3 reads CASSSYRVGTEAFF. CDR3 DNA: TGTGCCAGCAGCTCCTACAGGGTGGGCACTGAAGCTTTCTTT.

CDR3 sequence: CASSQSILSRREGYNEQFF. In DNA, the CDR3 is TGCGCCAGCAGCCAAAGTATACTCTCGAGGCGGGAAGGCTACAATGAGCAGTTCTTC. V usage is TRBV4-1 and J usage is TRBJ2-1; weak D call: TRBD2 (6 bases). Germline CDR1 and CDR2: MGHRA and YSYEKL. V was cut by 2 bases and J by 3 bases, with 23 bases left in between. CDR3 size: 19 residues.

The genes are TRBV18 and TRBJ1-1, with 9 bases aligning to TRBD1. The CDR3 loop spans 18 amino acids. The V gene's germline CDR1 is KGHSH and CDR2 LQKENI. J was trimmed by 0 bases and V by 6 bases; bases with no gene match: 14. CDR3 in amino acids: CASSPRKDRGLVNTEAFF. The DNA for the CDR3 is TGTGCCAGCTCTCCCCGGAAGGACAGGGGTCTCGTGAACACTGAAGCTTTCTTT.

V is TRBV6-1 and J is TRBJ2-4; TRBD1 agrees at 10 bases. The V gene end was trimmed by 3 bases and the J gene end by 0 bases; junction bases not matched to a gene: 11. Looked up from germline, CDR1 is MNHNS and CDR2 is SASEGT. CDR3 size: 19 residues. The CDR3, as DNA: TGTGCCAGCAGTGAGACAGGGGGCGATTCGGGAATAGCCAAAAACATTCAGTACTTC. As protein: CASSETGGDSGIAKNIQYF.

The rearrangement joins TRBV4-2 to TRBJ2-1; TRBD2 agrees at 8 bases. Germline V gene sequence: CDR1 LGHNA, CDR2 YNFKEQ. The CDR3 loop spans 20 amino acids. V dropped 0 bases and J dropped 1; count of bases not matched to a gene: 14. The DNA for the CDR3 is TGTGCCAGCAGCCAAGATCCCGGAGGAGCGGGAGTAAGTTCCTACAATGAGCAGTTCTTC. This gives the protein CASSQDPGGAGVSSYNEQFF.

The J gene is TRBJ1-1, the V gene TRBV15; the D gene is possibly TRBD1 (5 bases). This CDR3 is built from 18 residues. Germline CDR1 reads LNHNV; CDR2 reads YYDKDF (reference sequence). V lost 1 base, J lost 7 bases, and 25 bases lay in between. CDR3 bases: TGTGCCACCAGCAGAGCGGGGGGAGACACCCCGGGGTTAAATGAAGCTTTCTTT. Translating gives CATSRAGGDTPGLNEAFF.

The CDR3 coding sequence is TGCAGCGTTGAATCAGGGACAGGGCAGACCCAGTACTTC. Translating gives CSVESGTGQTQYF. This chain uses TRBV29-1 with TRBJ2-5; TRBD1 matches 9 bases. V trimming: 2 bases; J trimming: 6 bases; junction bases outside the gene matches: 4. CDR1 and CDR2 (germline): SQVTM, ANQGSEA. The CDR3 extends over 13 amino acids.

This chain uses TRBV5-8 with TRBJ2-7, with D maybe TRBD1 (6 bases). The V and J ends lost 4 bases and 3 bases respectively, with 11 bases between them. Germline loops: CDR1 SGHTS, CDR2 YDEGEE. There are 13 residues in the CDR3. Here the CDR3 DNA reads TGTGCCAGCAGCATGGGACATCTCTACGAGCAGTACTTC. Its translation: CASSMGHLYEQYF. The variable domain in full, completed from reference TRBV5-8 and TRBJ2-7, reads EAGVTQSPTHLIKTRGQQATLRCSPISGHTSVYWYQQALGLGLQFLLWYDEGEERNRGNFPPRFSGRQFPNYSSELNVNALELEDSALYLCASSMGHLYEQYFGPGTRLTVT.

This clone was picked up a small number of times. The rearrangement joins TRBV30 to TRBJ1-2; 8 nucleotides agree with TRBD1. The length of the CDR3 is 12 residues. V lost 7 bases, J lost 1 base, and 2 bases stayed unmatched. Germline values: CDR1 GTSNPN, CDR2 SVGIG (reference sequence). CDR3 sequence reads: CASGGGNYGYTF. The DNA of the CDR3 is TGTGCCTCAGGGGGCGGTAACTATGGCTACACCTTC.

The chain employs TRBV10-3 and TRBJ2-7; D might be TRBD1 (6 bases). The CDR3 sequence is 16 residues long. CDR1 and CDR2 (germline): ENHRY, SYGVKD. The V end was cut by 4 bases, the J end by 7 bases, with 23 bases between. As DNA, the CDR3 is TGTGCCATCAGTGCCCGACAGGTTCGGAGACTTAGGGAGCAGTACTTC. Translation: CAISARQVRRLREQYF.

Written as DNA, the CDR3 is TGTGCCTGGTACCCGGGACACCTGTCTTGTATGGATGGCTACACCTTC. This sequence encodes CAWYPGHLSCMDGYTF. The chain employs TRBV30 and TRBJ1-2; D is possibly TRBD1 (6 bases). Trimming pared 5 bases from V and 6 bases from J, leaving 25 bases between. The germline gives CDR1 GTSNPN, CDR2 SVGIG (reference sequence). This CDR3 comprises 16 residues.

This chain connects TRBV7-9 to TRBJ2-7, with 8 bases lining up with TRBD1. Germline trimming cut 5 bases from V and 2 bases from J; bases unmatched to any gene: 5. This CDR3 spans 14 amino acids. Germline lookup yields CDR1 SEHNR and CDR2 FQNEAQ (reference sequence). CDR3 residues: CASSTWTGTYEQYF. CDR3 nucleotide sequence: TGTGCCAGCAGCACCTGGACAGGGACCTACGAGCAGTACTTC.